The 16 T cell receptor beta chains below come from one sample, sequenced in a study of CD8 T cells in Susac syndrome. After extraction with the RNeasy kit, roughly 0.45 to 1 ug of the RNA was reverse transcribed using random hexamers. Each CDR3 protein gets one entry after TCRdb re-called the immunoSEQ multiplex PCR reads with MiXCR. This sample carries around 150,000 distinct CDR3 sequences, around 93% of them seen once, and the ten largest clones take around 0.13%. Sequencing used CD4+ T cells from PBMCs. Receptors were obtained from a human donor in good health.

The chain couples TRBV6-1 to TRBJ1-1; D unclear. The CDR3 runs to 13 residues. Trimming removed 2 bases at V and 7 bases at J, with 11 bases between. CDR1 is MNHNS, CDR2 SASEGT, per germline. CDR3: CASSENGSGEAFF. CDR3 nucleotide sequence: TGTGCCAGCAGTGAAAACGGTTCAGGTGAAGCTTTCTTT.

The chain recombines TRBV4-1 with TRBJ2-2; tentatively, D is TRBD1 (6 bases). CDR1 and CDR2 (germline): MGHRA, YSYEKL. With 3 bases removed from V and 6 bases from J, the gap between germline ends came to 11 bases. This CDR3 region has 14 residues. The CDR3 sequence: CASSQVTGSGELFF. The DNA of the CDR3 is TGCGCCAGCAGCCAGGTTACAGGGTCCGGGGAGCTGTTTTTT.

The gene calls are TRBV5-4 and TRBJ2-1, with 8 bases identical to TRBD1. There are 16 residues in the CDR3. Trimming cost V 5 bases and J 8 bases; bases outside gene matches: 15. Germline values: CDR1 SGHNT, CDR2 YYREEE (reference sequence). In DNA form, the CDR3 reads TGTGCCAGCAGTTTTGGACAGGGAAGGGTAATCGATGAGCAGTTCTTC. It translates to CASSFGQGRVIDEQFF. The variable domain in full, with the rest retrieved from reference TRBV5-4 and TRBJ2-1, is ETGVTQSPTHLIKTRGQQVTLRCSSQSGHNTVSWYQQALGQGPQFIFQYYREEENGRGNFPPRFSGLQFPNYSSELNVNALELDDSALYLCASSFGQGRVIDEQFFGPGTRLTVL.

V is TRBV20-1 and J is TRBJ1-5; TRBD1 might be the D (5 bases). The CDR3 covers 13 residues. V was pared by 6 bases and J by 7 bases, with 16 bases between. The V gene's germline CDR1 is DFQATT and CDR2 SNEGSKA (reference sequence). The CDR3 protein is CSARWGGGQPQHF. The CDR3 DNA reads TGCAGTGCCCGATGGGGGGGTGGCCAGCCCCAGCATTTT.

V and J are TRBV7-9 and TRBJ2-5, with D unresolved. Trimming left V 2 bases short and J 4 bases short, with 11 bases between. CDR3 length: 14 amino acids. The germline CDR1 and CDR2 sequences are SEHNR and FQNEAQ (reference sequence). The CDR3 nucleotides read TGTGCCAGCAGCTTACGTCAGTCGGGAGAGACCCAGTACTTC. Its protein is CASSLRQSGETQYF.

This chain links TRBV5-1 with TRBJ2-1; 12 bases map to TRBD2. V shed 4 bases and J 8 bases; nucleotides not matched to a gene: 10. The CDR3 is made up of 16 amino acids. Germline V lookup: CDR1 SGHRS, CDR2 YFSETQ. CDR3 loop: CASSNPSSGGADEQFF. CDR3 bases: TGCGCCAGCAGCAACCCCTCTAGCGGGGGGGCGGATGAGCAGTTCTTC.

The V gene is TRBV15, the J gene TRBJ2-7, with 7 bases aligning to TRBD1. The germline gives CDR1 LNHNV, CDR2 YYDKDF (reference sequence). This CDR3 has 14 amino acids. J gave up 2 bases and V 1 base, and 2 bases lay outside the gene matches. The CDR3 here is CATSRVQGAYEQYF. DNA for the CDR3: TGTGCCACCAGCAGAGTGCAGGGGGCCTACGAGCAGTACTTC.

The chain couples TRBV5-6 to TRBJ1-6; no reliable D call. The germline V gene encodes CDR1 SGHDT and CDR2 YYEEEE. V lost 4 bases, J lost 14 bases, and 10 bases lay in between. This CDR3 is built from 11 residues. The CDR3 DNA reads TGTGCCAGCAGCATGACCGGGTCCCTCCACTTT. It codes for CASSMTGSLHF. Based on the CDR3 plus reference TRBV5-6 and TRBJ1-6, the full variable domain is DAGVTQSPTHLIKTRGQQVTLRCSPKSGHDTVSWYQQALGQGPQFIFQYYEEEERQRGNFPDRFSGHQFPNYSSELNVNALLLGDSALYLCASSMTGSLHFGNGTRLTVT.

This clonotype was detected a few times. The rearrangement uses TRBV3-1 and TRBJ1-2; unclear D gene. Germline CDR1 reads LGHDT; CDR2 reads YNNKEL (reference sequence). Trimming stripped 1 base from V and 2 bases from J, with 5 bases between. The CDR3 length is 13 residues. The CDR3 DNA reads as TGTGCCAGCAGCCAAGTCGGAAACTATGGCTACACCTTC. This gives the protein CASSQVGNYGYTF.

In nucleotides, the CDR3 is TGTGCCAGCAGTTCTCAGCGGTACGAGCAGTACTTC. Its translation: CASSSQRYEQYF. The rearrangement links TRBV7-2 to TRBJ2-7; TRBD2 might be the D (5 bases). The ends were cut back, 6 bases at V and 4 bases at J, with 10 bases in the middle. This CDR3 has 12 amino acids. Germline CDR1 is SGHTA and CDR2 is FQGNSA.

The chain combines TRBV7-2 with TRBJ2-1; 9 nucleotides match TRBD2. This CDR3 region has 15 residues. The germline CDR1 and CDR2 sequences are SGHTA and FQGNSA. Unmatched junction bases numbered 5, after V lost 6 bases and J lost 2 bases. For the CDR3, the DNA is TGTGCCAGCAGATTCAGCGGGGGGCCCTACAATGAGCAGTTCTTC. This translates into CASRFSGGPYNEQFF. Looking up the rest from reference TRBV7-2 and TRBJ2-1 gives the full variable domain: GAGVSQSPSNKVTEKGKDVELRCDPISGHTALYWYRQSLGQGLEFLIYFQGNSAPDKSGLPSDRFSAERTGGSVSTLTIQRTQQEDSAVYLCASRFSGGPYNEQFFGPGTRLTVL.

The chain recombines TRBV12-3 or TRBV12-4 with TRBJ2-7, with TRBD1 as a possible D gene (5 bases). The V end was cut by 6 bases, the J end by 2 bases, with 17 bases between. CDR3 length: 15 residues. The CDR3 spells CASRSGWGPTYEQYF. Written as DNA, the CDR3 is TGTGCCAGCAGGTCCGGATGGGGCCCAACCTACGAGCAGTACTTC.

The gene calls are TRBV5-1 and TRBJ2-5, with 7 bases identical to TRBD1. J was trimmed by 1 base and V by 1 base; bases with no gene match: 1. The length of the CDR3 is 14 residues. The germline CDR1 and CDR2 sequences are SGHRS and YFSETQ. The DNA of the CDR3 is TGCGCCAGCAGCTTGAGGGACAGCCAAGAGACCCAGTACTTC. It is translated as CASSLRDSQETQYF.

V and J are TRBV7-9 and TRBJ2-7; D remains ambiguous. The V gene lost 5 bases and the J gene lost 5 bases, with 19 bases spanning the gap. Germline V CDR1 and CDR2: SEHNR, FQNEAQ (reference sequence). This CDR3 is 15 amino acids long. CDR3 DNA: TGTGCCAGCAGCCTCACCGCGAAGGGTCGGGACGAGCAGTACTTC. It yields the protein CASSLTAKGRDEQYF.

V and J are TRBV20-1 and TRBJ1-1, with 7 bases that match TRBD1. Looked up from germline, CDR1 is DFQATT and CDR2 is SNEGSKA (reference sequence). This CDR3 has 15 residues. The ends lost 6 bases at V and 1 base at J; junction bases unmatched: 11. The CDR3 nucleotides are TGCAGTGCCGACTACTCCGGGACAGCGAACACTGAAGCTTTCTTT. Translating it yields CSADYSGTANTEAFF.

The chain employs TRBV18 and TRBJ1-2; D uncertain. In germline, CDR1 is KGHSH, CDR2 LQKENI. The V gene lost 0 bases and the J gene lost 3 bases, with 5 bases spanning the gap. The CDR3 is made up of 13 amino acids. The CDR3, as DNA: TGTGCCAGCTCACCACCGACTTACTATGGCTACACCTTC. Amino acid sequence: CASSPPTYYGYTF.